This entry features one T cell receptor (beta chain) sequence. Study processing details: Amplification of reference gene primers provided the estimated nucleated cell counts. TCRdb's copy holds only in-frame clones and misses some; the assay was immunoSEQ multiplex PCR. V and J calls plus clone size are reproduced from that table; the DNA served to infer D and trimming. The table lists a few hundred thousand clones, 87% of them singletons, with about 2.5% in the top ten. The data were taken from a study of blood T cell repertoires in COVID-19. On the study more broadly: Sites in the United States, Italy and Spain provided acute and convalescent COVID-19 samples. Sample material is recorded as cDNA or gDNA derived from T cells, B-cell-depleted T cells, or PBMCs.

The germline V and J ends were trimmed by 4 bases and 8 bases, with 11 bases remaining between them. The CDR3 runs 13 residues. The germline V gene encodes CDR1 KGHSH and CDR2 LQKENI. The chain links TRBV18 to TRBJ1-4; D gene ambiguous. The sequence derives from a woman aged 45-59 years with acute or convalescent COVID-19. Sequences were obtained from peripheral blood. Here the CDR3 reads CASSRGKEEKLFF. CDR3 sequence (DNA): TGTGCCAGCTCACGAGGGAAGGAGGAAAAACTGTTTTTT.